The T cell receptor (beta chain) under discussion was sequenced for a study of Ad26.COV2.S vaccination and SARS-CoV-2 variants. For the study at large: Sample donor was a member of the COV1001 Ad26.COV2.S trial arm.

The length of the CDR3 is 16 residues. In germline, CDR1 is MGHRA, CDR2 YSYEKL. The V end was cut by 1 base, the J end by 0 bases, with 11 bases between. The repertoire was sequenced with immunoSEQ multiplex PCR; TCRdb's copy has only in-frame clones and lacks some. Of approximately 250,000 clones listed, around nine tenths are singletons. Treatment given: over 15 received Ad26.COV2.S at low or high dose, single or two shots; 5 received placebo; per-sample allocation not given. The investigators took samples on day 63 after the first vaccine or placebo injection. The chain links TRBV4-1 to TRBJ2-3; a possible D gene is TRBD1 (6 bases). Sequenced here: peripheral blood, sampled in a trial of Ad26.COV2.S vaccine versus placebo. The receptor comes from a person between 18 and 60 years old who received the Ad26.COV2.S COVID-19 vaccine or a placebo. The CDR3 sequence: CASSQVTGFSTDTQYF. The DNA for the CDR3 is TGCGCCAGCAGCCAAGTGACAGGCTTCAGCACAGATACGCAGTATTTT.